The present TCR beta chain was sequenced within a study of blood T cell repertoires in COVID-19. Across the whole study: From the United States, Italy and Spain came samples of acute and convalescent COVID-19. T cells, B-cell-depleted T cells, or PBMCs supplied cDNA or gDNA.

The CDR3 extends over 14 amino acids. CDR1 MNHEY and CDR2 SMNVEV come from the germline V gene (reference sequence). The V gene end was trimmed by 7 bases and the J gene end by 8 bases; junction bases not matched to a gene: 11. In the authors' workflow: Amplifying reference gene primers gave estimates of nucleated cell counts. This table comes from immunoSEQ multiplex PCR, and its TCRdb copy is limited to in-frame clones, with some not included. V and J calls and clone size follow that table, whereas D and trimming were derived from the DNA. In the table there are about 140,000 clones, about 91% of which are singletons.

The J gene is TRBJ1-2, the V gene TRBV27, with TRBD1 matching over 9 bases. The TCR originated in a human donor in a cohort sampled during active COVID-19. Material for sequencing was peripheral blood. The chain's CDR3 is CASNPWGQGGGYTF. CDR3 coding DNA: TGTGCCAGCAACCCTTGGGGACAGGGCGGGGGCTACACCTTC.